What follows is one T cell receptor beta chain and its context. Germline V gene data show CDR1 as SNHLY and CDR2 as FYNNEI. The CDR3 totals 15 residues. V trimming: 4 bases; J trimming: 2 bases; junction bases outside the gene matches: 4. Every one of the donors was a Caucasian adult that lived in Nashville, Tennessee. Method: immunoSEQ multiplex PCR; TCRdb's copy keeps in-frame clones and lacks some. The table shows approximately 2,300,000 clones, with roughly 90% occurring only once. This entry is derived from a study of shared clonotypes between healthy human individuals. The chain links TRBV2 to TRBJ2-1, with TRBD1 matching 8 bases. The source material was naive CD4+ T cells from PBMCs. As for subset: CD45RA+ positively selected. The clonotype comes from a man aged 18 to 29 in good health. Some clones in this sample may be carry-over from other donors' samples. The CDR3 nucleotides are TGTGCCAGCAGTGGGGGGACAGGTCCCTACAATGAGCAGTTCTTC. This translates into CASSGGTGPYNEQFF.